This T cell receptor (beta chain) was found in a study of T cells after yellow fever vaccination. General observations from the study: Most clones from primary vaccination resurfaced after the booster (around 97% CD4, around 91% CD8).

Researchers made TCR cDNA using 5'RACE template switching, and this step added a universal primer site and UMIs. MiXCR, applied by TCRdb to the 5' RACE reads, yields one record per CDR3 protein. The sample records roughly 150,000 distinct CDR3 sequences, about 7% being singletons. This clonotype occurred many times. Antigen specificity is unknown. This CDR3 is built from 13 residues. V shed 5 bases and J shed 1 base, with 7 bases lying between them. In germline, CDR1 is SGHTA, CDR2 FQGTGA. The chain carries TRBV7-3 and TRBJ2-3, with D possibly being TRBD2 (5 bases). The sequenced sample was CD4+ T cells sorted from PBMCs, obtained 10 days after the yellow fever booster vaccination. The TCR originated in a man in his thirties or forties who received the YFV17D yellow fever vaccine. The CDR3: CASSPGGTDTQYF. CDR3 DNA: TGTGCCAGCAGCCCCGGGGGCACAGATACGCAGTATTTT.